In its sample, the clone carrying this T cell receptor beta chain was seen many times. Its antigen is unknown. Using RNA template, CDR3s of TCR alpha and beta were amplified with iRepertoire arm-PCR. TCRdb re-derived calls from the multiplex PCR reads in MiXCR, one entry per CDR3 protein. The sample has around 130,000 distinct CDR3 sequences, roughly a quarter seen once. These data are taken from a study of glioma-infiltrating T cells. Study findings and constraints: Above-expected tissue-blood divergence occurred in all gliomas, most in low-grade ones. Only very few CDR3 sequences appeared in both tissue and blood.

Germline V gives CDR1 MNHNS, CDR2 SASEGT. This CDR3 spans 14 amino acids. Deletions cut 3 bases from V and 0 bases from J, with 6 bases between. Material: glioma tissue, nonneoplastic brain tissue, or PBMCs (not recorded which). The chain joins TRBV6-1 to TRBJ1-5; D gene unclear. The TCR originated in a human donor with low-grade glioma or glioblastoma, undergoing nonglioma brain surgery, or in good health (not recorded which). The CDR3 here is CASSDPLSNQPQHF. In DNA form, the CDR3 reads TGTGCCAGCAGTGACCCACTTAGCAATCAGCCCCAGCATTTT.